This T cell receptor (beta chain) was retrieved from a study of beta chain features in type 1 diabetes. Overall study: Investigators examined 107,917,701 sorted cells across all samples.

Sequencing targeted expressed TCRB transcripts, as all isolated RNA had been reverse transcribed. The table came from immunoSEQ multiplex PCR; TCRdb's copy has only in-frame clones and leaves some out. The sample shows over 100,000 clones, roughly 43% of them seen only once. CDR1 SGHTA and CDR2 FQGTGA come from the germline V gene. The V end lost 5 bases, the J end lost 3 bases, and 20 bases lay between the germline ends. The CDR3 has 17 amino acids. Sorting with CD45RO/CCR7/CD25/CD127/CD95/CD27 yielded naive, central memory, regulatory and stem-like memory CD4+ cells. The sequencing input was stem cell memory CD4+ T cells from blood. The receptor was isolated from a woman under 30 in good health. This chain links TRBV7-3 with TRBJ2-1; a possible D gene is TRBD2 (6 bases). The CDR3 DNA follows: TGTGCCAGCAGCGTATACCCGAGAGCTAGCGACTACAATGAGCAGTTCTTC. Translating gives CASSVYPRASDYNEQFF.